This T cell receptor (beta chain) was obtained from a study of Ad26.COV2.S vaccination and SARS-CoV-2 variants (dated by TCRdb to the early 2020s). Some background on the complete study: Donors in the vaccine arm were drawn from COV1001, a multicentre, randomized, double-blind, placebo-controlled phase I-IIa trial testing Ad26.COV2.S in healthy adults. Ad26.COV2.S was given intramuscularly at 5x10^10 or 1x10^11 viral particles, as a single shot or as two shots 56 days apart. The specificity and breadth of SARS-CoV-2-reactive T cell receptors after Ad26.COV2.S vaccination were assessed by TCRbeta repertoire sequencing. The TCR-sequenced set comprised approximately 32 samples: around 20 Ad26.COV2.S vaccine recipients, 5 placebo recipients and 8 SARS-CoV-2 convalescent individuals. Participants in the trial were split at random into five groups of five each, receiving low-dose or high-dose Ad26.COV2.S once or twice, or else placebo on both occasions. Investigators did not know the trial group allocation while performing experiments and assessing outcomes. What the work shows at the level of the full study, not this receptor alone: According to the authors, total T cell responses may have been underestimated by the TCR breadth and depth analyses. After vaccination, substantial breadth of spike-specific CD8+ and CD4+ T cell responses was reported. Comparing responses between vaccine doses or regimens was not something the study was powered to do. Higher spike-specific TCR breadth was observed in Ad26.COV2.S recipients than in placebo recipients (P = 0.0014). Vaccine and placebo recipients had similar non-spike TCR breadth, a finding consistent with the vaccine containing only spike.

The treatment or condition label, as the study defines it: some 20 received Ad26.COV2.S at low or high dose, single or two shots; 5 received placebo; per-sample allocation not given. Repertoires of vaccine and placebo recipients were sequenced from samples collected on day 63 after the first injection. Between 29 July and 7 August 2020, Cohort 1b enrolled around 24 adults aged 18-55 years at one site in Boston, USA. Ad26.COV2.S was a replication-incompetent adenovirus type 26 vector expressing a prefusion-stabilized SARS-CoV-2 spike protein from the original Wuhan strain. The immunoSEQ Assay was used to sequence TCRbeta CDR3 regions. After extraction, genomic DNA underwent amplification by bias-controlled multiplex PCR, followed by high-throughput sequencing. The study's processing was this. To quantify the absolute abundance of every unique TCRbeta CDR3 region, sequences were collapsed and filtered. Usable DNA was measured by amplifying reference genes present in all nucleated cells, and TCRbeta template counts were normalized to that usable DNA to estimate T cell fraction. Repertoire TCRs were annotated as SARS-CoV-2-specific when V gene, CDR3 amino acid sequence and J gene were exactly matched to a known reactive TCR set. The reference SARS-CoV-2 TCR set came from MIRA and was filtered for enrichment in COVID-19-positive ImmuneCODE repertoires, removing public or cross-reactive TCRs. Using the MIRA antigens, annotated TCRs were further analysed by specific ORF or by position within an ORF. Breadth was defined as the number of annotated unique rearrangements divided by the total number of unique productive rearrangements, and depth was defined as the summed frequency of the annotated unique rearrangements. Group comparisons of TCR breadth used two-sided Wilcoxon rank-sum tests. In its TCRdb copy, this immuneACCESS table keeps in-frame sequences only and misses some clones. Where compared with another copy, unresolved V genes explain less than half of these, and the others have no known cause. That table is the source of V, J and clone size, and D and trimming were worked out from the DNA. This sample lists about 430,000 clones; 75% to 95% were detected once. Of the sample, about 12% is held by the ten largest clones.

A note on this clone: The antigen it binds to is not known. The sample holds no much larger clone one base away, and base qualities are not on file.

The V and J ends are trimmed by 1 base and 5 bases, leaving 7 bases between them. The germline V gene supplies CDR1 SGHDT and CDR2 YYEEEE. There are 13 amino acids in the CDR3, from cysteine to phenylalanine inclusive. The sequence is cut down to CDR3 DNA, 39 bases in frame from base 1. The origin of this receptor is a person between 18 and 65 years old who received the Ad26.COV2.S COVID-19 vaccine or a placebo. Specimen: peripheral blood, collected in a trial of Ad26.COV2.S vaccine versus placebo. The chain was built from TRBV5-6 and TRBJ2-1; the D segment cannot be called with confidence. The DNA sequence is as follows: TGTGCCAGCAGCTTGTCAGGCGACAATGAGCAGTTCTTC. It translates to CASSLSGDNEQFF. Beyond the CDR3, the reference TRBV5-6 and TRBJ2-1 genes provide the residues; the full variable domain reads: DAGVTQSPTHLIKTRGQQVTLRCSPKSGHDTVSWYQQALGQGPQFIFQYYEEEERQRGNFPDRFSGHQFPNYSSELNVNALLLGDSALYLCASSLSGDNEQFFGPGTRLTVL.